The rows below give T cell receptor beta chains drawn from one sample of a study of vaccination and CD4 T cells after COVID-19. MiXCR, run by TCRdb on the PCR reads, gives a single entry per CDR3 protein. The sample consists of about 22,000 distinct CDR3 sequences, less than 35% of them appearing once. Their cognate antigens are unknown. The sequenced material came from cultured CD4+ T cells from blood. These receptors were obtained from a human donor with COVID-19. CDR3s include the opening cysteine and the closing phenylalanine or tryptophan. The order of the fields is clone size, J gene, D gene, CDR3 length, V gene, CDR3 DNA, CDR3 protein. D genes are given only for firm matches. Part of the rows lack a size; the others show once, few, many or a class for expanded clones.

NA TRBJ2-3 TRBD2 16 TRBV19 TGTGCCAGTAGAGCCCGCGGGGGGGCCGAACCGGATACGCAGTATTTT CASRARGGAEPDTQYF
NA TRBJ1-6 TRBD1 17 TRBV28 TGTGCCAGCAGCCCGGGACAGGGGGGCGCCTATAATTCACCCCTCCACTTT CASSPGQGGAYNSPLHF
few TRBJ1-2 TRBD1 15 TRBV7-6 TGTGCCAGCAGCTCCCCAGGGACAGGTTACTATGGCTACACCTTC CASSSPGTGYYGYTF
NA TRBJ1-4 NA 14 TRBV27 TGTGCCAGCAGTTCTGGACAAGTTAATGAAAAACTGTTTTTT CASSSGQVNEKLFF
once TRBJ2-3 TRBD2 15 TRBV2 TGTGCCAGCAAGGGACTAGCGGCTAGCACAGATACGCAGTATTTT CASKGLAASTDTQYF
NA TRBJ2-3 TRBD2 17 TRBV7-2 TGTGCCAGCAGCCACCCGGATCGGGCGGGGGGGCTTACTACGCAGTATTTT CASSHPDRAGGLTTQYF
NA TRBJ1-4 TRBD1 16 TRBV28 TGTGCCAGCAGTGATAATGAGGACAGGGTCAATGAAAAACTGTTTTTT CASSDNEDRVNEKLFF
once TRBJ2-3 TRBD2 16 TRBV5-5 TGTGCCAGCAGCTTGGGTGCGGGGGGGCTCGCAGATACGCAGTATTTT CASSLGAGGLADTQYF
few TRBJ1-3 NA 14 TRBV4-2 TGTGCCAGCAGCCAAGATTTAGCCCGAAACACCATATATTTT CASSQDLARNTIYF
NA TRBJ2-7 NA 12 TRBV6-1 TGTGCCAGCACCCAGTCACACTACGAGCAGTACTTC CASTQSHYEQYF
NA TRBJ1-2 NA 15 TRBV21-1 TGTGCCAGCAGCAATGAAGGGGACAAAGGCCATGGCTACACCTTC CASSNEGDKGHGYTF
NA TRBJ2-3 NA 17 TRBV12-3/TRBV12-4 TGTGCCAGCAGTTTAGCCCCACCGGGACTCAGCACAGATACGCAGTATTTT CASSLAPPGLSTDTQYF
few TRBJ1-2 NA 14 TRBV7-2 TGTGCCAGCAGCCCCCGTGGCGGGGACTATGGCTACACCTTC CASSPRGGDYGYTF
few TRBJ2-5 TRBD1 16 TRBV20-1 TGCAGTGCTAGAAAAGGGGGCGTCGTACGGTTGGAGACCCAGTACTTC CSARKGGVVRLETQYF
NA TRBJ2-2 NA 15 TRBV4-3 TGCGCCAGCAGCCAAGATTCCGGACTTAACGGGGAGCTGTTTTTT CASSQDSGLNGELFF
few TRBJ2-7 NA 14 TRBV7-9 TGTGCCAGCAGTCGACAGGACCACTCCTACGAGCAGTACTTC CASSRQDHSYEQYF
few TRBJ2-5 TRBD1 15 TRBV7-9 TGTGCCAGCAGCCGCCAGGGACAGGGGGGAGAGACCCAGTACTTC CASSRQGQGGETQYF
few TRBJ2-2 NA 18 TRBV11-2 TGTGCCAGCAGAGAACCGGGACGACTTACGACCAACACCGGGGAGCTGTTTTTT CASREPGRLTTNTGELFF
NA TRBJ2-3 TRBD2 15 TRBV11-3 TGTGCCAGCAGCACCCGCGGGGGGCGTGCAGATACGCAGTATTTT CASSTRGGRADTQYF
few TRBJ2-2 TRBD1 15 TRBV11-2 TGTGCCAGCAGCTCAGACAGGGTGAACACCGGGGAGCTGTTTTTT CASSSDRVNTGELFF
once TRBJ1-4 NA 15 TRBV9 TGTGCCAGCAGCGACGTTCCACACCGAAATGAAAAACTGTTTTTT CASSDVPHRNEKLFF
NA TRBJ2-5 TRBD2 15 TRBV7-2 TGTGCCAGCAGCTACCAGACTAGCGGGGGTGAGACCCAGTACTTC CASSYQTSGGETQYF
few TRBJ2-5 NA 11 TRBV20-1 TGCAGTGCTCAAAGATCGGAGACCCAGTACTTC CSAQRSETQYF
NA TRBJ2-2 NA 16 TRBV7-9 TGTGCCAGCAGCACACAAACCGGGACGTCCACCGGGGAGCTGTTTTTT CASSTQTGTSTGELFF
medium-sized TRBJ1-2 TRBD1 17 TRBV10-3 TGTGCCATCAGTGGGAGGACAGGGCATCAGGGCGACTATGGCTACACCTTC CAISGRTGHQGDYGYTF
NA TRBJ1-2 TRBD1 14 TRBV20-1 TGCAGTGCTAGAAGTGGGACAGGGCTCAATGGCTACACCTTC CSARSGTGLNGYTF
NA TRBJ1-5 NA 14 TRBV2 TGTGCCAGCAGTGAAGCCACAGGCGATCAGCCCCAGCATTTT CASSEATGDQPQHF
NA TRBJ1-5 NA 16 TRBV10-3 TGTGCCATCTTTGGGAGACAGGAGGATAGCAATCAGCCCCAGCATTTT CAIFGRQEDSNQPQHF
NA TRBJ1-2 NA 13 TRBV20-1 TGCAGTGTTCCGGGCCTCTCTAACTATGGCTACACCTTC CSVPGLSNYGYTF
NA TRBJ2-7 NA 14 TRBV7-2 TGTGCCAGCAGCTTAAGCCCGCAGGCAGGGGAGCAGTACTTC CASSLSPQAGEQYF
few TRBJ2-5 TRBD2 18 TRBV11-1 TGTGCCAGCAGCTTAAGACTAGCGGGGGGGCACCCAAAAGAGACCCAGTACTTC CASSLRLAGGHPKETQYF
NA TRBJ1-4 NA 15 TRBV7-2 TGTGCCAGCCGGGAGTATGGGAGGGGGAATGAAAAACTGTTTTTT CASREYGRGNEKLFF
medium-sized TRBJ1-2 NA 16 TRBV20-1 TGCAGTGCTAGGGTTTCCTCCCTGACAGGCCGAGGGGGCTACACCTTC CSARVSSLTGRGGYTF
NA TRBJ1-5 NA 15 TRBV28 TGTGCCAGCAGTCCACAGCCCGGCGGGAATCAGCCCCAGCATTTT CASSPQPGGNQPQHF
NA TRBJ1-6 NA 20 TRBV6-5 TGTGCCAGCAGTTATTTTCAGGGGTCCTCAAATGGGCCCTATAATTCACCCCTCCACTTT CASSYFQGSSNGPYNSPLHF
NA TRBJ2-7 NA 13 TRBV11-3 TGTGCCAGCAGCGCCCGGGACCCTTACGAGCAGTACTTC CASSARDPYEQYF
few TRBJ1-5 NA 13 TRBV19 TGTGCCAGTAGTATGGCAGGCGATCAGCCCCAGCATTTT CASSMAGDQPQHF
medium-sized TRBJ1-5 NA 14 TRBV6-5 TGTGCCAGCAGTTACTCGAGATGGGATCAGCCCCAGCATTTT CASSYSRWDQPQHF
NA TRBJ2-6 TRBD1 18 TRBV2 TGTGCCAGCAGTGAAGCGCGTGGACAGGGCTCTGGGGCCAACGTCCTGACTTTC CASSEARGQGSGANVLTF
NA TRBJ1-1 NA 15 TRBV6-1 TGTGCCAGCAGTCCCCGAGGGGTTAACAACCCTGAAGCTTTCTTT CASSPRGVNNPEAFF
NA TRBJ1-1 NA 14 TRBV20-1 TGCAGTGCTAGAATTTTGGGCGGGGACACTGAAGCTTTCTTT CSARILGGDTEAFF
NA TRBJ2-5 NA 15 TRBV18 TGTGCCAGCTCACTCCGGGACCAAGGGTGGGAGACCCAGTACTTC CASSLRDQGWETQYF
few TRBJ2-3 TRBD2 14 TRBV20-1 TGCAGTGCTAGAGAAAGCGGGGGACAAGATACGCAGTATTTT CSARESGGQDTQYF
NA TRBJ2-1 NA 12 TRBV7-2 TGTGCCAGCAGTCAATCCGGGAGCAAGCAGTTCTTC CASSQSGSKQFF
few TRBJ2-3 TRBD2 15 TRBV30 TGTGCCTGGAGTGTACGGCGGGGGGGCGCAGATACGCAGTATTTT CAWSVRRGGADTQYF
NA TRBJ1-5 NA 13 TRBV12-3/TRBV12-4 TGTGCCAGCAGTTTCGAGGGGGGTCGGCCCCAGCATTTT CASSFEGGRPQHF
NA TRBJ1-2 TRBD1 12 TRBV20-1 TGCAGTGGGACAGGGACAGGTTATGGCTACACCTTC CSGTGTGYGYTF
NA TRBJ2-2 NA 15 TRBV19 TGTGCCAGTAGTATCTCCCGGGTGAACACCGGGGAGCTGTTTTTT CASSISRVNTGELFF
few TRBJ1-1 NA 14 TRBV6-5 TGTGCCAGCAGTTACGGGGGACGGAACACTGAAGCTTTCTTT CASSYGGRNTEAFF
NA TRBJ2-3 TRBD2 16 TRBV6-1 TGTGCCAGCAGTGAAGTGACTAGCGGGGGCCGCGATACGCAGTATTTT CASSEVTSGGRDTQYF
NA TRBJ1-1 TRBD1 12 TRBV10-3 TGTGCCACCGGGACAGAGAACACTGAAGCTTTCTTT CATGTENTEAFF
NA TRBJ1-5 TRBD1 14 TRBV11-2 TGTGCCAGCAGCTCTGGGACAGGGTCTCAGCCCCAGCATTTT CASSSGTGSQPQHF
NA TRBJ2-5 NA 15 TRBV20-1 TGCAGTGCGCCACGCCAGGGACCGACTCAAGAGACCCAGTACTTC CSAPRQGPTQETQYF
NA TRBJ1-1 NA 13 TRBV18 TGTGCCAGCTGCGGCACAGAGAACACTGAAGCTTTCTTT CASCGTENTEAFF
NA TRBJ2-7 TRBD1 15 TRBV4-1 TGCGCCAGCAGCCTCCTCCGGGACAGATCCTACGAGCAGTACTTC CASSLLRDRSYEQYF
NA TRBJ1-6 NA 13 TRBV20-1 TGCAGTGCTAGAGAAGGGGATATTTCACCCCTCCACTTT CSAREGDISPLHF
few TRBJ2-3 TRBD2 15 TRBV20-1 TGCAGTGCTAGACTCGGGGGGGCCCGCACAGATACGCAGTATTTT CSARLGGARTDTQYF
few TRBJ1-6 TRBD1 14 TRBV10-3 TGTGCCATCAGTGACGGACAGGATACTACACCCCTCCACTTT CAISDGQDTTPLHF
NA TRBJ1-6 NA 14 TRBV5-1 TGCGCCAGCAGCTCGGGACAACTGTTATCACCCCTCCACTTT CASSSGQLLSPLHF